These 31 T cell receptor beta chains were all obtained from the same sample, sequenced in a study of blood T cell repertoires in COVID-19. The method was immunoSEQ multiplex PCR; TCRdb's version includes in-frame clones alone and lacks a portion of them. The table shows about 170,000 clones, with about 88% occurring only once. Material for sequencing was peripheral blood. Source of these receptors: a woman over 75 in a cohort sampled during active or convalescent COVID-19.

The chain couples TRBV30 to TRBJ1-6, with D maybe TRBD1 (6 bases). CDR3 length equals 17 residues. The germline V and J ends were trimmed by 2 bases and 0 bases, with 14 bases remaining between them. The germline gives CDR1 GTSNPN, CDR2 SVGIG (reference sequence). CDR3 region: CAWSWGRPISYNSPLHF. CDR3 nucleotides: TGTGCCTGGAGTTGGGGGCGGCCGATCTCCTATAATTCACCCCTCCACTTT.

The V and J genes are TRBV5-1 and TRBJ2-3; perhaps TRBD2 as D (5 bases). The germline V gene has CDR1 SGHRS and CDR2 YFSETQ. V lost 0 bases to trimming and J lost 5 bases, with 7 bases between them. The CDR3 length is 13 residues. The CDR3 is CASSLEEGDTQYF. The CDR3 DNA reads as TGCGCCAGCAGCTTGGAAGAGGGAGATACGCAGTATTTT.

This chain connects TRBV19 to TRBJ1-4, with 7 positions matching TRBD1. Trimming at V came to 2 bases and at J to 0 bases, leaving 6 bases not matched to a gene. CDR1 is LNHDA and CDR2 is SQIVND in the germline V gene (reference sequence). This CDR3 has 17 residues. In nucleotides, the CDR3 is TGTGCCAGTAGTATAAGGAGTCAGGGGGCAACTAATGAAAAACTGTTTTTT. This translates into CASSIRSQGATNEKLFF.

The chain joins TRBV11-2 to TRBJ2-1; D unclear. Germline lookup yields CDR1 SGHAT and CDR2 FQNNGV. The CDR3 has 16 amino acids. V was shortened by 1 base and J by 7 bases, with 17 bases between the two germline ends. The CDR3 loop reads CASSLGLASLGNEQFF. In DNA, the CDR3 is TGTGCCAGCAGCTTAGGACTTGCGAGTCTCGGGAATGAGCAGTTCTTC.

This sequence joins TRBV5-6 and TRBJ1-1; unclear D gene. Germline V CDR1 and CDR2: SGHDT, YYEEEE. The CDR3 totals 8 residues. Between the trimmed V and J ends, which lost 8 bases and 7 bases, there was a span of 3 bases. CDR3 nucleotides: TGTGCCAGACTTGAAGCTTTCTTT. Translated, it gives CARLEAFF.

The J gene is TRBJ2-3, the V gene TRBV19, with 11 bases that match TRBD2. The CDR3 loop spans 16 amino acids. Germline V lookup: CDR1 LNHDA, CDR2 SQIVND (reference sequence). The ends lost 4 bases at V and 1 base at J; junction bases unmatched: 4. The CDR3 spells CASSTLAGVRTDTQYF. The CDR3, as DNA: TGTGCCAGTAGTACACTAGCGGGAGTTCGCACAGATACGCAGTATTTT.

The V gene is TRBV6-5, the J gene TRBJ2-3; D not resolved. The germline V gene has CDR1 MNHEY and CDR2 SVGAGI. Trimming took off 4 bases at V and 2 bases at J, with 16 bases between the two ends. CDR3 length equals 16 residues. The CDR3 DNA reads TGTGCCAGCAGTTCCCTGGCTAGTGGATTCACAGATACGCAGTATTTT. This encodes CASSSLASGFTDTQYF.

The genes are TRBV9 and TRBJ2-1, with 7 bases aligning to TRBD2. The CDR3 is made up of 15 amino acids. Losses at the gene ends were 4 bases for V and 4 bases for J; bases not matched to a gene: 8. The germline V gene has CDR1 SGDLS and CDR2 YYNGEE. CDR3 DNA sequence: TGTGCCAGCAGCCTTATAGCGGGCCCTTACAATGAGCAGTTCTTC. Its protein product is CASSLIAGPYNEQFF.

The genes are TRBV5-4 and TRBJ1-2; perhaps TRBD1 as D (6 bases). The V and J ends lost 0 bases and 6 bases respectively, with 12 bases between them. The CDR3 has 14 amino acids. In germline, CDR1 is SGHNT, CDR2 YYREEE (reference sequence). CDR3 bases: TGTGCCAGCAGCTTGGTTCCAGGGGATGATGGCTACACCTTC. Translated, it gives CASSLVPGDDGYTF.

The chain carries TRBV2 and TRBJ1-5; D is perhaps TRBD1 (5 bases). The V gene lost 6 bases and the J gene lost 2 bases, with 14 bases spanning the gap. The CDR3 is 15 residues long. CDR1 SNHLY and CDR2 FYNNEI come from the germline V gene. This CDR3 reads CASRWGGVGNQPQHF. CDR3 nucleotide sequence: TGTGCCAGCAGATGGGGAGGGGTGGGCAATCAGCCCCAGCATTTT.

This clone was seen a handful of times. CDR3 region: CASSLVARRDTEAFF. In DNA, the CDR3 is TGTGCCAGCAGCTTAGTTGCCCGGAGGGACACTGAAGCTTTCTTT. This chain links TRBV7-9 with TRBJ1-1; D is ambiguous. The V and J ends lost 1 base and 3 bases respectively, with 12 bases between them. The length of the CDR3 is 15 residues. Germline values: CDR1 SEHNR, CDR2 FQNEAQ (reference sequence).

The rearrangement uses TRBV19 and TRBJ1-1; the D gene is possibly TRBD1 (5 bases). Trimming took 3 bases from V and 7 from J, leaving 9 bases between them. Germline CDR1 LNHDA, CDR2 SQIVND (reference sequence). This CDR3 contains 12 residues. As DNA, the CDR3 is TGTGCCAGTAGTATCGACAGAGGTGAAGCTTTCTTT. Protein sequence: CASSIDRGEAFF. Variable domain in full (rest from reference TRBV19 and TRBJ1-1): DGGITQSPKYLFRKEGQNVTLSCEQNLNHDAMYWYRQDPGQGLRLIYYSQIVNDFQKGDIAEGYSVSREKKESFPLTVTSAQKNPTAFYLCASSIDRGEAFFGQGTRLTVV.

Many counts were recorded for this clone. V is TRBV18 and J is TRBJ1-6, with a possible D match to TRBD1 (6 bases). The CDR3 contains 14 residues. Germline assignment: CDR1 KGHSH and CDR2 LQKENI. The V end lost 2 bases, the J end lost 8 bases, and 10 bases lay between the germline ends. CDR3 residues: CASSPNRADSPLHF. The CDR3, as DNA: TGTGCCAGCTCACCAAACAGGGCAGATTCACCCCTCCACTTT.

The rearrangement joins TRBV14 to TRBJ2-5; D ambiguous. V lost 1 base and J 10 bases, leaving 10 bases between the germline ends. The CDR3 length is 12 residues. Germline V lookup: CDR1 SGHDN, CDR2 FVKESK. The CDR3 nucleotides are TGTGCCAGCAGCCAAGGCCCGAGTGGCCAGTACTTC. As protein: CASSQGPSGQYF.

This rearrangement joins TRBV7-8 to TRBJ1-5; D gene uncertain. CDR3 size: 17 residues. Germline V CDR1 and CDR2: SGHVS, FQNEAQ. V was pared by 1 base and J by 5 bases, with 18 bases between. The CDR3 spells CASSLGWGARNYQPQHF. CDR3 in DNA: TGTGCCAGCAGCTTAGGGTGGGGAGCCCGCAACTATCAGCCCCAGCATTTT.

The genes are TRBV6-5 and TRBJ2-1; 10 nucleotides line up with TRBD2. The CDR3 covers 15 residues. Trimming removed 4 bases from V and 8 bases from J; junction bases left unmatched: 8. Germline CDR1 reads MNHEY; CDR2 reads SVGAGI. CDR3 in DNA: TGTGCCAGCAGTTCAGCGGGGGGGCTTAGGGATGAGCAGTTCTTC. It is translated as CASSSAGGLRDEQFF.

The chain couples TRBV23-1 to TRBJ2-7, with D unresolved. TRBV23-1 is recorded as an ORF, its role being uncertain. CDR3 length equals 14 residues. V was pared by 0 bases and J by 4 bases, with 10 bases between. CDR3 bases: TGCGCCAGCAGTCAATCTGGGCAGCTGTACGAGCAGTACTTC. Protein sequence: CASSQSGQLYEQYF.

J is TRBJ2-5 and V is TRBV18; D possibly corresponds to TRBD1 (6 bases). Trimming stripped 3 bases from V and 3 bases from J, with 11 bases between. CDR1 is KGHSH, CDR2 LQKENI, per germline. The CDR3 extends over 14 amino acids. Here the CDR3 reads CASSPPTGKETQYF. The CDR3 DNA sequence: TGTGCCAGCTCACCCCCCACAGGGAAAGAGACCCAGTACTTC.

This clone was seen only once. J is TRBJ1-5 and V is TRBV12-5, with a tentative D call TRBD1 (5 bases). The CDR3 has 16 amino acids. Looked up from germline, CDR1 is LGHNT and CDR2 is FRNRAP. V was pared by 0 bases and J by 6 bases, with 15 bases between. The CDR3 sequence: CASGLVSGQGRQPQHF. The CDR3 bases are TGTGCTAGTGGTTTGGTATCTGGGCAGGGCCGTCAGCCCCAGCATTTT.

The chain carries TRBV5-1 and TRBJ2-7; D may be TRBD1 (5 bases). There are 15 residues in the CDR3. The germline gives CDR1 SGHRS, CDR2 YFSETQ. Trimming stripped 1 base from V and 7 bases from J, with 18 bases between. CDR3 nucleotide sequence: TGCGCCAGCAGCTTGAGCATTGGGGCAGGGAAAGAGCAGTACGTC. This gives the protein CASSLSIGAGKEQYV.

This clone was recorded only once. The chain has TRBV5-1 and TRBJ1-6; a weak D match, TRBD1 (6 bases). CDR1 is SGHRS, CDR2 YFSETQ, per germline. The CDR3 runs 15 residues. The V end lost 1 base, the J end lost 6 bases, and 11 bases lay between the germline ends. CDR3 amino acids: CASSLRGMSNSPLHF. As DNA, the CDR3 is TGCGCCAGCAGCTTGAGGGGGATGAGTAATTCACCCCTCCACTTT.

As to this clone: Other DNA sequences in the sample encode the same CDR3. The chain has TRBV28 and TRBJ1-4; 10 bases are a match to TRBD1. This CDR3 spans 15 amino acids. In germline, CDR1 is MDHEN, CDR2 SYDVKM. Unmatched junction bases numbered 6, after V lost 6 bases and J lost 5 bases. The CDR3 DNA follows: TGTGCCAGCAGCCCCCCGGGACAGGGGAATGAAAAACTGTTTTTT. Translated, it gives CASSPPGQGNEKLFF.

The V call is TRBV24-1, the J call TRBJ2-5; 9 bases are a match to TRBD1. The CDR3 is 16 residues long. Germline values: CDR1 KGHDR, CDR2 SFDVKD. V trimming: 4 bases; J trimming: 2 bases; junction bases outside the gene matches: 7. CDR3: CATSDPGTGFQETQYF. The CDR3 DNA reads as TGTGCCACCAGTGACCCCGGGACAGGGTTTCAAGAGACCCAGTACTTC.

The chain has TRBV4-1 and TRBJ1-5, with a tentative D call TRBD1 (5 bases). This CDR3 is 17 amino acids long. From germline, CDR1 is MGHRA and CDR2 YSYEKL. V lost 0 bases and J 4 bases, leaving 16 bases between the germline ends. The CDR3 protein is CASSQDRWGVGNQPQHF. In DNA, the CDR3 is TGCGCCAGCAGCCAAGATCGGTGGGGGGTCGGGAATCAGCCCCAGCATTTT.

The chain couples TRBV3-1 (or the pseudogene TRBV3-2) to TRBJ1-1; 11 bases line up with TRBD1. V trimming: 7 bases; J trimming: 11 bases; junction bases outside the gene matches: 15. CDR1 and CDR2 from the germline V gene are LGHDT and YNNKEL (reference sequence). This CDR3 is 15 amino acids long. The chain's CDR3 is CASIGQGARVVQAFF. The DNA of the CDR3 is TGTGCCAGCATCGGACAGGGGGCAAGGGTGGTTCAGGCTTTCTTT.

This clone was seen a few times. The V call is TRBV2, the J call TRBJ1-2, with a possible D match to TRBD1 (5 bases). The CDR3 has 12 residues. Trimming cost V 4 bases and J 8 bases, with 11 bases left between them. CDR1 SNHLY and CDR2 FYNNEI come from the germline V gene. In DNA, the CDR3 is TGTGCCAGCAGTGGCCAGGGTCTGGGCTACACCTTC. Translating gives CASSGQGLGYTF.

This rearrangement joins TRBV18 to TRBJ1-2; D remains unclear. This CDR3 spans 14 amino acids. V lost 0 bases and J lost 4, with 9 bases in between. Germline-derived CDR1 and CDR2 are KGHSH and LQKENI. CDR3 residues: CASSPPRDGYGYTF. CDR3 in DNA: TGTGCCAGCTCACCACCGCGGGATGGCTATGGCTACACCTTC.

The rearrangement joins TRBV5-6 to TRBJ1-5; 7 nucleotides agree with TRBD1. Germline V lookup: CDR1 SGHDT, CDR2 YYEEEE. The CDR3 consists of 16 residues. V gave up 4 bases and J gave up 4 bases; unmatched junction bases: 11. DNA of the CDR3: TGTGCCAGCAGCCGAAGGACAGGTTTCGAAAATCAGCCCCAGCATTTT. As protein: CASSRRTGFENQPQHF.

The count of this clone is one. The chain combines TRBV9 with TRBJ1-6, with 8 bases that match TRBD1. Germline V gene data show CDR1 as SGDLS and CDR2 as YYNGEE. This CDR3 region has 16 residues. V gave up 2 bases and J gave up 7 bases; unmatched junction bases: 8. The CDR3 region is CASSVLGTGKNSPLHF. The DNA of the CDR3 is TGTGCCAGCAGCGTTCTGGGGACAGGAAAGAATTCACCCCTCCACTTT.

The V call is TRBV20-1, the J call TRBJ1-1; D ambiguous. The CDR3 contains 11 residues. V was shortened by 4 bases and J by 11 bases, with 14 bases between the two germline ends. The germline V gene encodes CDR1 DFQATT and CDR2 SNEGSKA (reference sequence). For the CDR3, the DNA is TGCAGTGCTACAGGTATAGACATGGCTTTCTTT. Translating it yields CSATGIDMAFF.

J is TRBJ1-5 and V is TRBV30; D is unclear. V was shortened by 0 bases and J by 2 bases, with 8 bases between the two germline ends. Germline V lookup: CDR1 GTSNPN, CDR2 SVGIG (reference sequence). The CDR3 spans 14 residues. CDR3 nucleotide sequence: TGTGCCTGGAGTGTACTAGGGCGCAATCAGCCCCAGCATTTT. This sequence encodes CAWSVLGRNQPQHF.